One T cell receptor (beta chain) is described in this entry. Germline V gene data show CDR1 as MGHRA and CDR2 as YSYEKL. With 8 bases clipped from V and 7 bases from J, the junction kept 7 bases outside the gene matches. The CDR3 has 14 amino acids. The sample comes from a study of T cell changes during pregnancy in multiple sclerosis. The method was immunoSEQ multiplex PCR; TCRdb's version includes in-frame clones alone and lacks a portion of them. The sample has more than 25,000 clones, roughly 90% seen once. Specimen: CD8+ T cells from peripheral blood mononuclear cells, collected in the first trimester of pregnancy. The sequence derives from a female donor with multiple sclerosis, enrolled in a pregnancy study. This sequence joins TRBV4-1 and TRBJ2-2; TRBD2 aligns across 10 bases. The CDR3 sequence: CASQPGLAYGELFF. DNA for the CDR3: TGCGCCAGCCAACCGGGACTAGCGTACGGGGAGCTGTTTTTT.